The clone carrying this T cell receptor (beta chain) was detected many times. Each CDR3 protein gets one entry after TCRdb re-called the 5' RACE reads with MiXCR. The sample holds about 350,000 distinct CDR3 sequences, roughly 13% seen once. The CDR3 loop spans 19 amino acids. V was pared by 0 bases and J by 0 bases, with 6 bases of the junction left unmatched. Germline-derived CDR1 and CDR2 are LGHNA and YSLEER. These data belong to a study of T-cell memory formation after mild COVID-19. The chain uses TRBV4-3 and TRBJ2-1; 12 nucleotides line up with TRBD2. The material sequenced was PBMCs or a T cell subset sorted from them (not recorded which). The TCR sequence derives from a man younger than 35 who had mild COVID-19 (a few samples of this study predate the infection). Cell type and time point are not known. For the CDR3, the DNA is TGCGCCAGCAGCCAAGATCGACTAGCGGGGGTTAGCTCCTACAATGAGCAGTTCTTC. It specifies CASSQDRLAGVSSYNEQFF.